The next 6 T cell receptor beta chains were all read from a single sample in a study of CD8 T cells in ankylosing spondylitis. TCRdb re-called the 5' RACE reads through MiXCR, storing one row per CDR3 protein. This table has 450,000 to 550,000 distinct CDR3 sequences, approximately 5% appearing once. No antigen is known for these receptors. General observations from the study: The study identified a TCR beta motif of eight highly homologous variants that appeared characteristic of ankylosing spondylitis blood.

Input material: blood, either unsorted or a sorted T cell fraction (not recorded which). Source of these receptors: a male donor with ankylosing spondylitis.

Ten or more counts support this clonotype. The V call is TRBV5-1, the J call TRBJ2-3; D is ambiguous. The germline gives CDR1 SGHRS, CDR2 YFSETQ. With 1 base removed from V and 2 bases from J, the gap between germline ends came to 2 bases. The CDR3 totals 12 residues. The CDR3 bases are TGCGCCAGCAGCTTGTTCACAGATACGCAGTATTTT. As protein: CASSLFTDTQYF.

With regard to this clonotype: A clone one base away is much larger, so this may be a read error. The chain carries TRBV24-1 and TRBJ2-1; D perhaps matches TRBD1 (6 bases). Looked up from germline, CDR1 is KGHDR and CDR2 is SFDVKD. CDR3 length: 15 residues. CDR3 coding DNA: TGTGGCACCAGTGATCTGGGGGCCCTCTACAATGAGCAGTTCTTC. Residues: CGTSDLGALYNEQFF.

This clonotype was detected ten times or more. The gene calls are TRBV20-1 and TRBJ1-1; 10 nucleotides line up with TRBD1. The CDR3 is made up of 15 amino acids. V lost 3 bases, J lost 5 bases, and 9 bases stayed unmatched. The germline V gene encodes CDR1 DFQATT and CDR2 SNEGSKA (reference sequence). CDR3 coding DNA: TGCAGTGCTAGCGCCCCGGGACAGGGGAAGACTGAAGCTTTCTTT. Translation gives CSASAPGQGKTEAFF.

This clonotype was observed at least ten times. The chain is built from TRBV12-3 or TRBV12-4 and TRBJ1-1; weak D call: TRBD1 (5 bases). Trimming cost V 6 bases and J 0 bases, with 14 bases left between them. The CDR3 contains 15 residues. In DNA form, the CDR3 reads TGTGCCAGCAGATCTAGACAGTCCATGAACACTGAAGCTTTCTTT. This translates into CASRSRQSMNTEAFF.

This clonotype turned up a few times. The CDR3 bases are TGTGCCAGCGAACGATCAGGGGGCTTCGGGGAGCTGTTTTTT. Amino acids: CASERSGGFGELFF. The V gene is TRBV7-2, the J gene TRBJ2-2; 8 nucleotides agree with TRBD1. Germline assignment: CDR1 SGHTA and CDR2 FQGNSA. CDR3 size: 14 residues. After removal of 8 bases from V and 7 bases from J, the junction contained 9 bases not matched to a gene.

The chain carries TRBV7-9 and TRBJ2-7, with 7 bases that match TRBD2. Germline V gene data show CDR1 as SEHNR and CDR2 as FQNEAQ (reference sequence). V lost 4 bases and J lost 2; bases outside the gene matches: 5. CDR3 length: 14 amino acids. CDR3 loop: CASSWGRVPYEQYF. CDR3 nucleotide sequence: TGTGCCAGCAGCTGGGGGAGGGTCCCCTACGAGCAGTACTTC.